This passage covers 30 T cell receptor beta chains from one sample sequenced in a study of T cell repertoires in cytomegalovirus infection (dated by TCRdb to the late 2010s). The sequencer was an Illumina HiSeq 1500. TCRdb reran the public reads through fastp at Q25 and MiXCR, keeping productive beta chains. Records with the same CDR3 protein are collapsed into one entry carrying the most frequent genes and DNA. Here the sample has about 740,000 distinct CDR3 sequences; approximately 34% occur a single time. Clones ranked in the top ten supply about 2.8% of the sample. The specimen sequenced was PBMCs. The receptors were sampled from a human donor in good health (CMV status not recorded). Some clones in this sample may be carry-over from other donors' samples.

V gene TRBV11-2 combines with J gene TRBJ2-3; D might be TRBD1 or TRBD2, each matching 7 bases. The CDR3 spans 13 residues. V gave up 5 bases and J gave up 8 bases, with 14 bases separating them. From germline, CDR1 is SGHAT and CDR2 FQNNGV. CDR3 residues: CASSPREGATQYF. CDR3 coding DNA: TGTGCCAGCAGCCCCAGGGAGGGGGCTACGCAGTATTTT.

The chain recombines TRBV11-2 with TRBJ1-1, with unresolved D. In germline, CDR1 is SGHAT, CDR2 FQNNGV. The V gene lost 5 bases and the J gene lost 0 bases, with 19 bases spanning the gap. The CDR3 extends over 17 amino acids. The chain's CDR3 is CASSPEFGPRMNTEAFF. The CDR3 nucleotides are TGTGCCAGCAGCCCCGAGTTTGGCCCCAGAATGAACACTGAAGCTTTCTTT.

This chain joins TRBV15 and TRBJ2-7; 10 bases fit TRBD1. The CDR3 length is 17 residues. With V trimmed by 0 bases and J by 2 bases, 7 bases remained unmatched. Germline V CDR1 and CDR2: LNHNV, YYDKDF (reference sequence). The CDR3 loop reads CATSREGGDRGTYEQYF. CDR3 nucleotides: TGTGCCACCAGCAGAGAGGGGGGGGACAGGGGTACCTACGAGCAGTACTTC.

The chain recombines TRBV28 with TRBJ1-6, with D possibly being TRBD1 (6 bases). The CDR3 loop spans 12 amino acids. Trimming shortened V by 2 bases and J by 17 bases, and 13 bases separated the two germline ends. Per germline, CDR1 MDHEN and CDR2 SYDVKM. The CDR3 nucleotides read TGTGCCAGCAGTTTAAGGACAGCTAGTTTCCACTTT. It codes for CASSLRTASFHF.

The chain employs TRBV6-5 and TRBJ1-1; 7 bases agree with TRBD1. CDR1 and CDR2 (germline): MNHEY, SVGAGI. Trimming at V came to 5 bases and at J to 2 bases, leaving 8 bases not matched to a gene. The CDR3 consists of 15 residues. CDR3 sequence: CASSELTGSNTEAFF. CDR3 coding DNA: TGTGCCAGCAGTGAGCTGACAGGGAGTAACACTGAAGCTTTCTTT.

As for this clonotype: In this CDR3 the conserved last residue, phenylalanine or tryptophan, is missing, so a read error is likely. The CDR3 DNA sequence: TGTGCCAGCAGTGTGGGGCGGTGGGCTTTCGTT. Translated: CASSVGRWAFV. The chain couples TRBV6-5 to TRBJ1-1, with D possibly TRBD1 on 5 matching bases. The CDR3 length is 11 residues. Per the germline V gene, CDR1 is MNHEY and CDR2 is SVGAGI. Trimming took 5 bases from V and 11 from J, leaving 12 bases between them.

This clonotype came up many times. CDR3 sequence: CASSYGLGTGGETQYF. The CDR3 DNA is TGTGCCAGCAGCTACGGGCTAGGGACAGGGGGTGAGACCCAGTACTTC. The J gene is TRBJ2-5, the V gene TRBV7-6; 11 bases fit TRBD1. The CDR3 totals 16 residues. The J segment lost 5 bases and the V segment lost 4 bases, leaving 9 bases of the junction unmatched. CDR1 and CDR2 from the germline V gene are SGHVS and FNYEAQ.

This chain connects TRBV12-3 or TRBV12-4 to TRBJ1-5; D remains unclear. The CDR3 is made up of 13 amino acids. Trimming shortened V by 6 bases and J by 4 bases, and 10 bases separated the two germline ends. The CDR3: CASRAGMNQPQHF. For the CDR3, the DNA is TGTGCCAGCAGAGCGGGGATGAATCAGCCCCAGCATTTT.

This clonotype was seen repeatedly, ten times or more. The chain employs TRBV7-9 and TRBJ2-7; 7 bases agree with TRBD1. The V gene's germline CDR1 is SEHNR and CDR2 FQNEAQ (reference sequence). Losses at the gene ends were 5 bases for V and 2 bases for J; bases not matched to a gene: 6. This CDR3 region has 14 residues. The CDR3 nucleotides are TGTGCCAGCAGCCCCCGGGACAGAGCCTACGAGCAGTACTTC. This gives the protein CASSPRDRAYEQYF.

The chain uses TRBV19 and TRBJ2-7; the D gene is possibly TRBD2 (6 bases). Germline CDR1 is LNHDA and CDR2 is SQIVND (reference sequence). V was clipped by 6 bases and J by 6 bases, with 9 bases between them. The CDR3 has 11 amino acids. Here the CDR3 reads CASRMGGEQYF. CDR3 nucleotide sequence: TGTGCCAGTAGGATGGGGGGCGAGCAGTACTTC.

Only a few counts were recorded for this clonotype. This sequence joins TRBV7-2 and TRBJ2-7, with 10 nucleotides matching TRBD1. Germline CDR1 and CDR2: SGHTA and FQGNSA. The CDR3 is 16 amino acids. Trimming at V came to 1 base and at J to 3 bases, leaving 6 bases not matched to a gene. The CDR3 protein is CASSLGTGTGVYEQYF. The CDR3 DNA follows: TGTGCCAGCAGCTTAGGGACCGGGACAGGGGTCTACGAGCAGTACTTC.

This chain uses TRBV27 with TRBJ2-6; no reliable D call. V lost 8 bases and J 4 bases, leaving 12 bases between the germline ends. Germline CDR1 MNHEY, CDR2 SMNVEV (reference sequence). This CDR3 has 14 residues. CDR3 amino acids: CASFLQPGANVLTF. CDR3 DNA: TGTGCCAGCTTCCTTCAACCCGGGGCCAACGTCCTGACTTTC.

This clonotype appeared a single time. The V gene is TRBV20-1, the J gene TRBJ1-2; 9 positions match TRBD1. From germline, CDR1 is DFQATT and CDR2 SNEGSKA (reference sequence). Unmatched junction bases numbered 12, after V lost 6 bases and J lost 7 bases. This CDR3 comprises 14 residues. The CDR3 DNA reads TGCAGTGCCAGATACCAGGGACAGGGCGGTGGCTACACCTTC. It encodes CSARYQGQGGGYTF.

The chain recombines TRBV20-1 with TRBJ2-7; 10 positions agree with TRBD1. Germline V gene sequence: CDR1 DFQATT, CDR2 SNEGSKA (reference sequence). With V trimmed by 4 bases and J by 1 base, 1 base remained unmatched. The length of the CDR3 is 13 residues. This chain's CDR3 is CSAMDRGSYEQYF. The DNA of the CDR3 is TGCAGTGCTATGGACAGGGGGTCCTACGAGCAGTACTTC.

This sequence joins TRBV9 and TRBJ2-4, with D hard to call. V gave up 4 bases and J gave up 10 bases, with 15 bases separating them. CDR3 length: 13 residues. Per germline, CDR1 SGDLS and CDR2 YYNGEE. The CDR3 DNA reads as TGTGCCAGCAGCCCCGCTGCCCATCCGATTCAGTACTTC. This translates into CASSPAAHPIQYF.

The chain combines TRBV4-1 with TRBJ2-1, with 9 bases matching TRBD1. Germline V CDR1 and CDR2: MGHRA, YSYEKL. This CDR3 spans 15 amino acids. V dropped 5 bases and J dropped 8; count of bases not matched to a gene: 10. The CDR3 protein is CASSFRDRVIDEQFF. CDR3 sequence (DNA): TGCGCCAGCAGCTTCCGGGACAGGGTAATCGATGAGCAGTTCTTC.

The chain couples TRBV27 to TRBJ2-7, with D possibly TRBD2 on 6 matching bases. Germline assignment: CDR1 MNHEY and CDR2 SMNVEV (reference sequence). CDR3 length: 15 amino acids. V lost 8 bases, J lost 2 bases, and 19 bases lay in between. The CDR3, as DNA: TGTGCCAGCTTACTCGGAGGGCGGATACCCTACGAGCAGTACTTC. Translated: CASLLGGRIPYEQYF.

This clonotype was seen a few times. This chain links TRBV19 with TRBJ1-5, with D possibly matching TRBD1 (5 bases). Germline CDR1 and CDR2: LNHDA and SQIVND (reference sequence). V was pared by 4 bases and J by 6 bases, with 13 bases between. This CDR3 has 14 residues. CDR3 residues: CASSTHGASQPQHF. DNA for the CDR3: TGTGCCAGTAGTACACATGGGGCGTCTCAGCCCCAGCATTTT.

The chain uses TRBV4-2 and TRBJ2-7; a weak D match, TRBD2 (5 bases). Trimming shortened V by 3 bases and J by 3 bases, and 9 bases separated the two germline ends. This CDR3 has 13 residues. Germline CDR1 and CDR2: LGHNA and YNFKEQ. This chain's CDR3 is CASSQPGDYEQYF. In nucleotides, the CDR3 is TGTGCCAGCAGCCAGCCCGGGGACTACGAGCAGTACTTC.

This clonotype was observed a single time. The V gene is TRBV3-1, the J gene TRBJ1-1, with unresolved D. CDR3 length: 13 amino acids. The germline V and J ends were trimmed by 0 bases and 10 bases, with 12 bases remaining between them. The germline V gene encodes CDR1 LGHDT and CDR2 YNNKEL (reference sequence). The CDR3 region is CASSQDRGRAAFF. CDR3 DNA: TGTGCCAGCAGCCAAGATCGGGGAAGGGCAGCTTTCTTT.

In this sample, this clonotype turned up a few times. This rearrangement joins TRBV2 to TRBJ1-1; D is unresolved. The germline V gene has CDR1 SNHLY and CDR2 FYNNEI. The CDR3 is 12 residues long. V was pared by 7 bases and J by 1 base, with 7 bases between. In DNA form, the CDR3 reads TGTGCCAGCACTCAGCGGAACACTGAAGCTTTCTTT. Translated, it gives CASTQRNTEAFF. The full variable domain, its missing parts supplied by reference TRBV2 and TRBJ1-1, is EPEVTQTPSHQVTQMGQEVILRCVPISNHLYFYWYRQILGQKVEFLVSFYNNEISEKSEIFDDQFSVERPDGSNFTLKIRSTKLEDSAMYFCASTQRNTEAFFGQGTRLTVV.

This clonotype was picked up a small number of times. The chain carries TRBV28 and TRBJ2-2; possibly TRBD2 for D (6 bases). V was shortened by 3 bases and J by 9 bases, with 17 bases between the two germline ends. Germline lookup yields CDR1 MDHEN and CDR2 SYDVKM. The CDR3 has 15 amino acids. The CDR3 bases are TGTGCCAGCAGTTTCCCCGGGAGTGGTTACCGGGAGCTGTTTTTT. It is translated as CASSFPGSGYRELFF.

This rearrangement joins TRBV11-1 to TRBJ2-1; 13 nucleotides match TRBD2. The junction had 5 bases not matched to a gene; V was cut back by 4 bases and J by 8 bases. CDR1 SGHAT and CDR2 FQDESV come from the germline V gene (reference sequence). The CDR3 is 15 amino acids. The CDR3 spells CASSYGTSGDYEQFF. For the CDR3, the DNA is TGTGCCAGCAGCTATGGGACTAGCGGGGATTATGAGCAGTTCTTC.

In the case of this clonotype: One end of the junction fails to match germline, which may point to a read error. V gene TRBV28 combines with J gene TRBJ2-2, with 8 bases that match TRBD2. Germline-derived CDR1 and CDR2 are MDHEN and SYDVKM. CDR3 length equals 15 residues. CDR3 bases: TGTGCCAGCAGTTTAGCGGGAGGTTTAGGCGGGGAGATGTTTTTT. Residues: CASSLAGGLGGEMFF. Looking up the rest from reference TRBV28 and TRBJ2-2 gives the full variable domain: DVKVTQSSRYLVKRTGEKVFLECVQDMDHENMFWYRQDPGLGLRLIYFSYDVKMKEKGDIPEGYSVSREKKERFSLILESASTNQTSMYLCASSLAGGLGGEMFFGEGSRLTVL.

With respect to this clonotype: A read error is likely, as this CDR3 ends without the conserved phenylalanine or tryptophan. The V and J genes are TRBV7-8 and TRBJ2-5, with TRBD2 as a possible D gene (7 bases). V shed 7 bases and J shed 2 bases, with 26 bases lying between them. CDR1 and CDR2 from the germline V gene are SGHVS and FQNEAQ. The CDR3 is made up of 18 amino acids. The CDR3 DNA is TGTGCCAGCATCAAATATGTAGGGGGGGGGGAGGTACAAGAGACCCAGTACTTA. It encodes CASIKYVGGGEVQETQYL.

This sequence joins TRBV7-2 and TRBJ1-2; the D is unclear. In germline, CDR1 is SGHTA, CDR2 FQGNSA. Trimming shortened V by 5 bases and J by 8 bases, and 18 bases separated the two germline ends. This CDR3 is built from 14 residues. The CDR3 nucleotides are TGTGCCAGCAGCCCTCCCGGGCCCTTTGGCGGCTACACCTTC. This sequence encodes CASSPPGPFGGYTF.

This clonotype has just a few counts. The V call is TRBV12-3 or TRBV12-4, the J call TRBJ1-1; 9 nucleotides align to TRBD1. With 6 bases clipped from V and 0 bases from J, the junction kept 8 bases outside the gene matches. The CDR3 is 16 amino acids. The CDR3 region is CASRDEDRGVNTEAFF. The CDR3 DNA reads as TGTGCCAGCAGAGATGAGGACAGGGGCGTGAACACTGAAGCTTTCTTT.

This clonotype was counted a few times. The DNA of the CDR3 is TGTGCCAGCAGTATTAGAACCTACCCGGGACGGAACTATGGCTACACCTTC. This sequence encodes CASSIRTYPGRNYGYTF. The chain has TRBV6-2 or TRBV6-3 and TRBJ1-2, with a weak D call TRBD1 (5 bases). Germline V CDR1 and CDR2: MNHEY, SVGEGT. V gave up 5 bases and J gave up 2 bases, with 21 bases separating them. There are 17 residues in the CDR3.

This sequence joins TRBV27 and TRBJ2-6; D not certain. Germline V gene sequence: CDR1 MNHEY, CDR2 SMNVEV (reference sequence). V gave up 5 bases and J gave up 2 bases, with 25 bases separating them. This CDR3 has 20 amino acids. For the CDR3, the DNA is TGTGCCAGCAGTCCCATCAAATTTTCGGGTGGTTCTCCTGGGGCCAACGTCCTGACTTTC. Its translation: CASSPIKFSGGSPGANVLTF.

The chain combines TRBV5-1 with TRBJ2-3; D is unclear. V lost 0 bases, J lost 0 bases, and 11 bases lay in between. The CDR3 spans 16 residues. Germline assignment: CDR1 SGHRS and CDR2 YFSETQ. The CDR3 reads CASSLEILRSTDTQYF. CDR3 DNA: TGCGCCAGCAGCTTGGAAATTCTACGGAGCACAGATACGCAGTATTTT.